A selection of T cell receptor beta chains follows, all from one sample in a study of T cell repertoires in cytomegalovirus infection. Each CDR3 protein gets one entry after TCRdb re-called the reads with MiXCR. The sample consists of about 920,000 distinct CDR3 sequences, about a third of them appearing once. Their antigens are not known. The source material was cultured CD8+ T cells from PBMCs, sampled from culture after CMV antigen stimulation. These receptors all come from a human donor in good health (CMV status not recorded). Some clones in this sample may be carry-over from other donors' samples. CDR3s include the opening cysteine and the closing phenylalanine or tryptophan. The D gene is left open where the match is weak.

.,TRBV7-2,CASSEEFFATNEKLFF
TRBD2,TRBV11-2,CASSSSGVSYNEQFF
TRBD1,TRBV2,CASSEGDRGSGYTF
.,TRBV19,CASSIGQNPEAFF
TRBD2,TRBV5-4,CASSLVGLAANTGELFF
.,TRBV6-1,CASSEALLLENTIYF
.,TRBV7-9,CASNGGVLGNEQFF
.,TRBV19,CASTGGFLGNEQFF
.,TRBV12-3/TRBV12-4,CASSFAGKSTDTQYF
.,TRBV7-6,CASSSWNNEQFF